This passage covers 9 T cell receptor beta chains from one sample sequenced in a study of T cells in Graves' hyperthyroidism and ophthalmopathy. Amplification yielded TCR beta CDR3 regions, with RNA transcripts as the source. Primed by the HTBI set, a first-round RT-PCR was run on the TCR CDR3. TCRdb analysed the multiplex PCR reads with MiXCR anew, one entry per CDR3 protein. The table has 750,000 to 950,000 distinct CDR3 sequences, roughly 37% seen once. Sample: blood. The receptors here all came from a man aged 18 to 30 with Graves' hyperthyroidism.

This chain joins TRBV9 and TRBJ2-7, with D unresolved. The CDR3 extends over 15 amino acids. Between the trimmed V and J ends, which lost 4 bases and 0 bases, there was a span of 14 bases. Germline V gene data show CDR1 as SGDLS and CDR2 as YYNGEE. The CDR3 region is CASSPRHRSSYEQYF. The CDR3, as DNA: TGTGCCAGCAGCCCCCGACATCGGAGCTCCTACGAGCAGTACTTC.

This clonotype has just a few counts. A read error may be the cause here, since a much bigger clone is one base away. The chain has TRBV6-5 and TRBJ2-7, with no clear D. This CDR3 region has 11 residues. The ends were cut back, 5 bases at V and 3 bases at J, with 5 bases in the middle. Germline CDR1 is MNHEY and CDR2 is SVGAGI. The CDR3 DNA is TGTGCCAGCAGTCACTTCTACGAGCAGTACTTC. It codes for CASSHFYEQYF.

This clonotype came up many times. This chain connects TRBV5-6 to TRBJ2-5; 9 nucleotides agree with TRBD2. The CDR3 consists of 15 residues. Germline V gene data show CDR1 as SGHDT and CDR2 as YYEEEE. V shed 4 bases and J 5 bases; nucleotides not matched to a gene: 9. The CDR3 region is CASSPLAGAGETQYF. DNA for the CDR3: TGTGCCAGCAGCCCCTTAGCGGGGGCCGGGGAGACCCAGTACTTC.

In its sample, this clonotype was seen a few times. The chain joins TRBV6-2 or TRBV6-3 to TRBJ2-7; D is tentatively TRBD1 or TRBD2 (5 bases each). CDR3 size: 13 residues. V was trimmed by 5 bases and J by 3 bases, leaving 11 bases between them. CDR1 and CDR2 from the germline V gene are MNHEY and SVGEGT. The CDR3 loop is CASSPGRLYEQYF. The DNA of the CDR3 is TGTGCCAGCAGTCCGGGACGGCTCTACGAGCAGTACTTC.

The chain joins TRBV7-3 to TRBJ2-2; the D is unclear. This CDR3 has 14 amino acids. V was clipped by 5 bases and J by 4 bases, with 11 bases between them. The germline CDR1 and CDR2 sequences are SGHTA and FQGTGA. Here the CDR3 DNA reads TGTGCCAGCAGCCCGGGCCCTATCACCGGGGAGCTGTTTTTT. Encoded protein: CASSPGPITGELFF.

As concerns this clonotype: Relative to the germline gene, one junction end is altered; a read error may explain this. The J gene is TRBJ2-5, the V gene TRBV7-7; the match to TRBD2 covers 9 bases. The CDR3 is made up of 17 amino acids. Germline lookup yields CDR1 SSHAT and CDR2 FNYEAQ (reference sequence). CDR3 residues: CASRQPPAGGNQETQYF. The CDR3 coding sequence is TGTGCTAGCAGACAGCCACCCGCGGGGGGGAACCAAGAGACCCAGTACTTC.

The chain links TRBV19 to TRBJ1-4; TRBD1 matches at 7 bases. CDR1 is LNHDA, CDR2 SQIVND, per germline (reference sequence). The CDR3 contains 16 residues. Trimming removed 7 bases from V and 5 bases from J; junction bases left unmatched: 13. DNA of the CDR3: TGTGCCAGTAAGAGTCTGCGGCAGGGGGAGAATGAAAAACTGTTTTTT. Its protein is CASKSLRQGENEKLFF.

This clonotype appeared once. An end of the junction differs from the germline gene, which may be a read error. V is TRBV10-2 and J is TRBJ1-1, with a weak D call TRBD1 (5 bases). The germline gives CDR1 WSHSY, CDR2 SAAADI. The CDR3 length is 16 residues. CDR3 nucleotide sequence: TGCGCCAGCAGCTTGGGGAGGGCCCAGCAGGGAACTGAAGCTTACTTT. Translated: CASSLGRAQQGTEAYF.

Ten or more counts support this clonotype. The CDR3 protein is CATSPSGGTEAFF. Here the CDR3 DNA reads TGTGCCACCAGCCCTTCGGGGGGCACTGAAGCTTTCTTT. The chain links TRBV15 to TRBJ1-1, with D possibly being TRBD1 (5 bases). Germline V gene data show CDR1 as LNHNV and CDR2 as YYDKDF (reference sequence). CDR3 length: 13 residues. V lost 5 bases to trimming and J lost 4 bases, with 11 bases between them.